This T cell receptor beta chain was recorded in a study of response to subunit inactivated influenza vaccine. This clonotype was observed a few times. Its specificity is not known. General study results and limits: That few new T cells are recruited by each seasonal influenza vaccination was the authors' suggestion.

CDR1 and CDR2 (germline): MNHEY, SVGEGT. V was trimmed by 9 bases and J by 5 bases, leaving 11 bases between them. The CDR3 is 12 residues long. Via MiXCR, TCRdb re-called the RT-PCR reads, giving one row per CDR3 protein. The sample lists fewer than 800,000 distinct CDR3 sequences; around 14% were seen once. The sample in question was PBMCs from blood, obtained less than 13 days after vaccination. The rearrangement links TRBV6-2 or TRBV6-3 to TRBJ2-1; D unclear. The clonotype was recovered from a man in his fifties or sixties who received an inactivated influenza vaccine. Written as DNA, the CDR3 is TGTGCCAGTGGTACCTCAAACAATGAGCAGTTCTTC. Translating gives CASGTSNNEQFF.